These 21 T cell receptor beta chains originate from one sample sequenced in a study of blood T cell repertoires in COVID-19. Assay: immunoSEQ multiplex PCR; the TCRdb copy retains only in-frame clones and omits some. The sample contains some 150,000 clones, approximately 86% of which appear only once. Sequencing used peripheral blood. These TCRs come from a woman aged 60-75 years with acute or convalescent COVID-19.

The gene calls are TRBV6-5 and TRBJ1-2; 7 bases agree with TRBD1. The CDR3 loop spans 14 amino acids. V was clipped by 6 bases and J by 4 bases; unmatched bases: 8. Germline assignment: CDR1 MNHEY and CDR2 SVGAGI. CDR3 residues: CASSPKGAVYGYTF. DNA of the CDR3: TGTGCCAGCAGCCCGAAGGGGGCGGTCTATGGCTACACCTTC.

The rearrangement links TRBV15 to TRBJ1-1, with D uncertain. The V gene's germline CDR1 is LNHNV and CDR2 YYDKDF (reference sequence). This CDR3 is 16 amino acids long. Between the trimmed V and J ends, which lost 1 base and 0 bases, there was a span of 12 bases. CDR3 coding DNA: TGTGCCACCAGCAGAGGGCAGCAGACAATGAACACTGAAGCTTTCTTT. As protein: CATSRGQQTMNTEAFF.

This chain connects TRBV11-2 to TRBJ2-1; 10 bases fit TRBD2. The CDR3 runs to 15 residues. CDR1 and CDR2 (germline): SGHAT, FQNNGV. The ends lost 1 base at V and 6 bases at J; junction bases unmatched: 3. For the CDR3, the DNA is TGTGCCAGCAGCTTAGGTACTAGCGGGATCAATGAGCAGTTCTTC. The encoded protein is CASSLGTSGINEQFF.

CDR3 DNA sequence: TGTGCCAGCAGCCTGAGGGACTTCACGGGCGCTGAAGCTTTCTTT. As protein: CASSLRDFTGAEAFF. The rearrangement uses TRBV27 and TRBJ1-1; tentatively, D is TRBD1 (5 bases). The V and J ends lost 6 bases and 6 bases respectively, with 20 bases between them. CDR3 size: 15 residues. CDR1 is MNHEY and CDR2 is SMNVEV in the germline V gene (reference sequence).

This clone is deemed medium-sized. The chain joins TRBV5-4 to TRBJ2-2; D is possibly TRBD1 (6 bases). V was trimmed by 8 bases and J by 3 bases, leaving 23 bases between them. This CDR3 region has 17 residues. Per germline, CDR1 SGHNT and CDR2 YYREEE (reference sequence). This CDR3 reads CARLARRTGQYTGELFF. The CDR3, as DNA: TGTGCCAGATTGGCTCGCCGGACTGGACAGTACACCGGGGAGCTGTTTTTT.

This chain links TRBV27 with TRBJ2-7, with 11 bases lining up with TRBD2. V lost 6 bases, J lost 3 bases, and 4 bases stayed unmatched. CDR1 MNHEY and CDR2 SMNVEV come from the germline V gene (reference sequence). The CDR3 runs 14 residues. The CDR3 protein is CASRASGGFYEQYF. The CDR3, as DNA: TGTGCCAGCAGGGCTAGCGGGGGGTTCTACGAGCAGTACTTC.

V usage is TRBV2 and J usage is TRBJ2-2; no definite D call. V was shortened by 10 bases and J by 1 base, with 10 bases between the two germline ends. The CDR3 covers 13 residues. Germline lookup yields CDR1 SNHLY and CDR2 FYNNEI. CDR3 in amino acids: CATNRENTGELFF. The DNA for the CDR3 is TGTGCCACCAACCGAGAGAACACCGGGGAGCTGTTTTTT.

The rearrangement uses TRBV10-2 and TRBJ1-1; D is unclear. V was pared by 6 bases and J by 2 bases, with 13 bases between. Per the germline V gene, CDR1 is WSHSY and CDR2 is SAAADI. This CDR3 has 14 residues. In nucleotides, the CDR3 is TGCGCCAGCAGCCGCGAGAGGGCTAACACTGAAGCTTTCTTT. It specifies CASSRERANTEAFF.

This chain uses TRBV6-5 with TRBJ2-1; tentative D call: TRBD2 (6 bases). V was cut by 2 bases and J by 4 bases, with 12 bases left in between. The germline gives CDR1 MNHEY, CDR2 SVGAGI. The CDR3 has 15 residues. CDR3 residues: CASSYELATYNEQFF. In nucleotides, the CDR3 is TGTGCCAGCAGTTACGAGCTAGCGACATACAATGAGCAGTTCTTC.

The rearrangement links TRBV12-5 to TRBJ2-3, with 7 positions matching TRBD2. The CDR3 covers 13 residues. V was pared by 1 base and J by 8 bases, with 3 bases of the junction left unmatched. In germline, CDR1 is LGHNT, CDR2 FRNRAP. DNA of the CDR3: TGTGCTAGTGGTTTGGCACTAGCGAGTACGCAGTATTTT. Its translation is CASGLALASTQYF.

J is TRBJ2-2 and V is TRBV27; 7 nucleotides align to TRBD1. There are 15 residues in the CDR3. J gave up 5 bases and V 9 bases, and 12 bases lay outside the gene matches. Germline lookup yields CDR1 MNHEY and CDR2 SMNVEV (reference sequence). DNA of the CDR3: TGTGCCAGTTCGACAGGGATAAGCCTAACCGGGGAGCTGTTTTTT. Its protein is CASSTGISLTGELFF.

This chain links TRBV5-1 with TRBJ2-3, with 8 bases fitting TRBD2. In germline, CDR1 is SGHRS, CDR2 YFSETQ. After removal of 0 bases from V and 4 bases from J, the junction contained 16 bases not matched to a gene. The CDR3 sequence is 19 residues long. The chain's CDR3 is CASSLVGWQSGGPADTQYF. In DNA, the CDR3 is TGCGCCAGCAGCTTGGTGGGCTGGCAAAGCGGGGGCCCGGCAGATACGCAGTATTTT.

This chain uses TRBV21-1 with TRBJ2-7; TRBD1, the table's D call, was not compared with the DNA. TRBV21-1 is a pseudogene locus. The CDR3 runs 18 residues. CDR3: CASSKAGHDRVDTYEQYF. As DNA, the CDR3 is TGTGCCAGCAGCAAAGCAGGTCACGACAGGGTCGATACCTACGAGCAGTACTTC.

The chain couples TRBV11-2 to TRBJ2-5, with D possibly being TRBD2 (5 bases). The V end lost 0 bases, the J end lost 10 bases, and 12 bases lay between the germline ends. CDR1 and CDR2 (germline): SGHAT, FQNNGV. The CDR3 is 13 amino acids. CDR3 nucleotides: TGTGCCAGCAGCTTAGAAGGTGGAACTAGCCAGTACTTC. This gives the protein CASSLEGGTSQYF.

J is TRBJ2-7 and V is TRBV5-6, with 7 bases aligning to TRBD2. Per germline, CDR1 SGHDT and CDR2 YYEEEE. The CDR3 has 14 amino acids. V lost 0 bases and J lost 9; bases outside the gene matches: 9. As DNA, the CDR3 is TGTGCCAGCAGCTTGGCCAACCGGGGGGAAGGGCAGTACTTC. The encoded protein is CASSLANRGEGQYF. Complete variable domain (other parts from reference TRBV5-6 and TRBJ2-7): DAGVTQSPTHLIKTRGQQVTLRCSPKSGHDTVSWYQQALGQGPQFIFQYYEEEERQRGNFPDRFSGHQFPNYSSELNVNALLLGDSALYLCASSLANRGEGQYFGPGTRLTVT.

This chain joins TRBV2 and TRBJ1-6, with 9 bases aligning to TRBD1. J was trimmed by 1 base and V by 3 bases; bases with no gene match: 13. The germline V gene encodes CDR1 SNHLY and CDR2 FYNNEI. The CDR3 has 20 residues. The CDR3 sequence is CASSDREGQGGSSYNSPLHF. In nucleotides, the CDR3 is TGTGCCAGCAGTGACCGGGAGGGACAGGGTGGTTCATCCTATAATTCACCCCTCCACTTT.

The chain has TRBV12-3 or TRBV12-4 and TRBJ1-6, with 10 bases that match TRBD1. V gave up 6 bases and J gave up 8 bases; unmatched junction bases: 1. This CDR3 has 13 amino acids. The CDR3 nucleotides are TGTGCCAGCAGCGGACAGGGGGATTCACCCCTCCACTTT. Its translation is CASSGQGDSPLHF.

V and J are TRBV6-5 and TRBJ2-5; tentatively, D is TRBD2 (6 bases). The germline V gene has CDR1 MNHEY and CDR2 SVGAGI. The length of the CDR3 is 15 residues. The V end was cut by 6 bases, the J end by 0 bases, with 14 bases between. CDR3 sequence: CASRWGGAYQETQYF. The DNA of the CDR3 is TGTGCCAGCAGGTGGGGCGGGGCGTACCAAGAGACCCAGTACTTC.

The chain combines TRBV30 with TRBJ1-1; D is uncertain. This CDR3 has 16 residues. Trimming left V 3 bases short and J 1 base short, with 18 bases between. The V gene's germline CDR1 is GTSNPN and CDR2 SVGIG (reference sequence). The CDR3: CAWRAGNPSTNTEAFF. The CDR3 nucleotides read TGTGCCTGGAGGGCTGGTAACCCCTCAACGAACACTGAAGCTTTCTTT.

This clone was seen a few times. CDR3 sequence: CASSPGTGNQPQHF. The DNA of the CDR3 is TGTGCCAGCAGCCCAGGGACAGGGAATCAGCCCCAGCATTTT. V gene TRBV27 combines with J gene TRBJ1-5, with 9 bases aligning to TRBD1. Trimming took 6 bases from V and 4 from J; bases not matched to a gene: 4. Germline loops: CDR1 MNHEY, CDR2 SMNVEV (reference sequence). This CDR3 has 14 amino acids.

The chain joins TRBV18 to TRBJ1-2; TRBD1 agrees at 8 bases. The CDR3 totals 15 residues. Unmatched junction bases numbered 5, after V lost 0 bases and J lost 5 bases. Per the germline V gene, CDR1 is KGHSH and CDR2 is LQKENI. CDR3 protein: CASSPPNQGAYGYTF. DNA for the CDR3: TGTGCCAGCTCACCACCTAATCAGGGGGCGTATGGCTACACCTTC.